The 23 T cell receptor beta chains below all came from one sample that was sequenced in a study of T-cell memory formation after mild COVID-19. TCRdb reprocessed the 5' RACE reads with MiXCR, giving one entry per CDR3 protein. There are about 350,000 distinct CDR3 sequences in the sample; 12% to 15% occur only once, and roughly 20% lies in the top ten. Input material: PBMCs or a T cell subset sorted from them (not recorded which). Receptors originate from a man between 18 and 35 years old who had mild COVID-19 (a few samples of this study predate the infection). Cell type and time point are not known.

This clonotype was seen at least ten times. The chain is built from TRBV6-2 or TRBV6-3 and TRBJ2-1; 8 bases are a match to TRBD2. Germline assignment: CDR1 MNHEY and CDR2 SVGEGT. J was trimmed by 2 bases and V by 0 bases; bases with no gene match: 6. CDR3 size: 17 residues. The CDR3 coding sequence is TGTGCCAGCAGTTACTCGATGCAGCGGGGGACCTACAATGAGCAGTTCTTC. This encodes CASSYSMQRGTYNEQFF.

This clonotype was observed a few times. The chain employs TRBV7-9 and TRBJ1-1; 7 bases agree with TRBD1. The germline V gene encodes CDR1 SEHNR and CDR2 FQNEAQ (reference sequence). This CDR3 comprises 16 residues. The junction had 8 bases not matched to a gene; V was cut back by 3 bases and J by 1 base. CDR3 residues: CASSLRGGGPNTEAFF. The CDR3 nucleotides are TGTGCCAGCAGCTTGAGAGGGGGCGGCCCGAACACTGAAGCTTTCTTT. The variable domain in full, with the rest retrieved from reference TRBV7-9 and TRBJ1-1, is DTGVSQNPRHKITKRGQNVTFRCDPISEHNRLYWYRQTLGQGPEFLTYFQNEAQLEKSRLLSDRFSAERPKGSFSTLEIQRTEQGDSAMYLCASSLRGGGPNTEAFFGQGTRLTVV.

The CDR3 nucleotides are TGCGCCAGCAGGTTTGGGTCGCAGGGGAACTATGGCTACACCTTC. Translated, it gives CASRFGSQGNYGYTF. The gene calls are TRBV5-1 and TRBJ1-2, with a tentative D call TRBD1 (6 bases). V was cut by 5 bases and J by 2 bases, with 16 bases left in between. The CDR3 runs 15 residues. CDR1 and CDR2 (germline): SGHRS, YFSETQ.

This clonotype turned up a few times. The J gene is TRBJ2-5, the V gene TRBV5-6; no clear D gene. Looked up from germline, CDR1 is SGHDT and CDR2 is YYEEEE. V lost 0 bases and J lost 2, with 14 bases in between. The CDR3 contains 16 residues. CDR3 in amino acids: CASSLANGRMQETQYF. In DNA, the CDR3 is TGTGCCAGCAGCTTGGCCAACGGACGGATGCAAGAGACCCAGTACTTC.

This clonotype was seen many times. The chain has TRBV2 and TRBJ2-3; TRBD2 agrees at 11 bases. The germline gives CDR1 SNHLY, CDR2 FYNNEI. V lost 6 bases to trimming and J lost 8 bases; unmatched junction nucleotides: 10. This CDR3 contains 15 residues. CDR3 bases: TGTGCCAGCAGCCCCAATAGCGGGGGGGCCGGTACGCAGTATTTT. Amino acids: CASSPNSGGAGTQYF.

The V call is TRBV9, the J call TRBJ2-6; D remains ambiguous. The CDR3 sequence is 15 residues long. Trimming stripped 1 base from V and 1 base from J, with 6 bases between. Germline CDR1 and CDR2: SGDLS and YYNGEE. The CDR3 DNA reads TGTGCCAGCAGCGTACTACCATCTGGGGCCAACGTCCTGACTTTC. The encoded protein is CASSVLPSGANVLTF.

J is TRBJ1-2 and V is TRBV5-1; a weak D match, TRBD1 (5 bases). The CDR3 contains 13 residues. Germline V gene data show CDR1 as SGHRS and CDR2 as YFSETQ. V shed 3 bases and J shed 7 bases, with 13 bases lying between them. The CDR3, as DNA: TGCGCCAGCAGCTCGGACATAGCGGGTGGCTACACCTTC. Its translation is CASSSDIAGGYTF.

The chain couples TRBV15 to TRBJ2-2; the match to TRBD1 covers 9 bases. Germline-derived CDR1 and CDR2 are LNHNV and YYDKDF (reference sequence). V trimming: 1 base; J trimming: 3 bases; junction bases outside the gene matches: 3. The CDR3 has 16 amino acids. CDR3 region: CATSRGDRVYTGELFF. The CDR3 DNA reads as TGTGCCACCAGCAGAGGGGACAGGGTCTACACCGGGGAGCTGTTTTTT. The full variable domain, in which reference TRBV15 and TRBJ2-2 provide the parts outside the CDR3, is DAMVIQNPRYQVTQFGKPVTLSCSQTLNHNVMYWYQQKSSQAPKLLFHYYDKDFNNEADTPDNFQSRRPNTSFCFLDIRSPGLGDTAMYLCATSRGDRVYTGELFFGEGSRLTVL.

This clonotype was counted ten times or more. V and J are TRBV6-5 and TRBJ2-7; 9 positions match TRBD2. The CDR3 sequence is 18 residues long. The junction had 16 bases not matched to a gene; V was cut back by 5 bases and J by 2 bases. CDR1 and CDR2 (germline): MNHEY, SVGAGI. The chain's CDR3 is CASSLETHESGGTYEQYV. CDR3 nucleotides: TGTGCCAGCAGTCTAGAAACCCATGAAAGCGGGGGGACCTACGAGCAGTACGTC.

This clonotype was recorded a few times. The chain has TRBV12-3 or TRBV12-4 and TRBJ1-3; a possible D gene is TRBD1 (6 bases). V dropped 5 bases and J dropped 0 bases, with 11 bases sitting between them. This CDR3 is built from 15 residues. This CDR3 is CASSIRGFSGNTIYF. As DNA, the CDR3 is TGTGCCAGCAGTATCAGGGGTTTCTCTGGAAACACCATATATTTT.

The chain couples TRBV5-5 to TRBJ2-5; TRBD2 is a possible D gene (5 bases). Germline CDR1 is SGHKS and CDR2 is YYEKEE (reference sequence). Trimming cost V 4 bases and J 2 bases, with 12 bases left between them. The CDR3 is made up of 14 amino acids. Here the CDR3 reads CASSPSGEQETQYF. CDR3 DNA sequence: TGTGCCAGCAGCCCAAGCGGTGAGCAAGAGACCCAGTACTTC.

Details on this clonotype: The junction does not match germline at one end; this may be a read error. The chain combines TRBV15 with TRBJ2-3; unclear D gene. The CDR3 has 15 residues. Germline V gives CDR1 LNHNV, CDR2 YYDKDF (reference sequence). The CDR3 here is CAASRDSLSTDTQYF. The DNA of the CDR3 is TGTGCCGCCAGCAGAGATAGCCTCAGCACAGATACGCAGTATTTT.

This clonotype was observed at least ten times. The chain links TRBV12-3 or TRBV12-4 to TRBJ2-1, with 7 nucleotides matching TRBD2. Trimming cost V 1 base and J 4 bases; bases outside gene matches: 4. The CDR3 has 15 amino acids. DNA of the CDR3: TGTGCCAGCAGTTTAGTTATCGGGGGGTACAATGAGCAGTTCTTC. Amino acid sequence: CASSLVIGGYNEQFF.

The rearrangement joins TRBV29-1 to TRBJ1-3; D uncertain. The germline V gene encodes CDR1 SQVTM and CDR2 ANQGSEA. The CDR3 covers 13 residues. V lost 4 bases and J lost 2, with 9 bases in between. The CDR3 DNA follows: TGCAGCGTTGTATCCGGGACTGGAAACACCATATATTTT. Protein product: CSVVSGTGNTIYF.

The chain has TRBV7-9 and TRBJ1-6; D remains unclear. V was shortened by 3 bases and J by 10 bases, with 7 bases between the two germline ends. The CDR3 is made up of 12 amino acids. The germline gives CDR1 SEHNR, CDR2 FQNEAQ (reference sequence). The CDR3: CASSFSSSPLHF. CDR3 DNA: TGTGCCAGCAGCTTCTCATCCTCACCCCTCCACTTT.

This clonotype was observed a few times. The V call is TRBV12-5, the J call TRBJ2-1; TRBD2 agrees at 10 bases. The CDR3 loop spans 19 amino acids. The ends lost 0 bases at V and 8 bases at J; junction bases unmatched: 16. The germline V gene encodes CDR1 LGHNT and CDR2 FRNRAP. This CDR3 reads CASGLVLSGLAGELHEQFF. The CDR3 nucleotides are TGTGCTAGTGGTTTGGTACTATCGGGGCTAGCGGGGGAGCTACATGAGCAGTTCTTC.

The chain combines TRBV18 with TRBJ1-6; 10 nucleotides match TRBD1. V lost 2 bases, J lost 10 bases, and 5 bases stayed unmatched. Germline-derived CDR1 and CDR2 are KGHSH and LQKENI. The CDR3 is 15 amino acids. CDR3 residues: CASSPYDRGLSPLHF. CDR3 DNA: TGTGCCAGCTCACCATACGACAGGGGGCTATCACCCCTCCACTTT.

The CDR3 loop is CASSPLQGATVYNSPLHF. The CDR3, as DNA: TGTGCCAGCAGTCCCCTGCAGGGGGCAACAGTCTATAATTCACCCCTCCACTTT. This chain connects TRBV27 to TRBJ1-6; 8 bases align to TRBD1. CDR3 length equals 18 residues. Germline-derived CDR1 and CDR2 are MNHEY and SMNVEV (reference sequence). V shed 5 bases, J shed 3 bases, and the junction held 12 bases outside the gene matches.

There are a few counts of this clonotype. The chain recombines TRBV7-2 with TRBJ2-7; 7 bases map to TRBD1. Trimming cost V 4 bases and J 6 bases; bases outside gene matches: 3. The germline CDR1 and CDR2 sequences are SGHTA and FQGNSA. There are 12 residues in the CDR3. The CDR3 is CASSYGDSEQYF. CDR3 sequence (DNA): TGTGCCAGCAGCTATGGGGACAGCGAGCAGTACTTC.

This clonotype was observed a handful of times. The chain carries TRBV10-3 and TRBJ1-1, with a weak D call TRBD1 (5 bases). Germline lookup yields CDR1 ENHRY and CDR2 SYGVKD. The CDR3 loop spans 16 amino acids. The V and J ends lost 2 bases and 1 base respectively, with 14 bases between them. CDR3 sequence: CAISEAATRGNTEAFF. CDR3 nucleotide sequence: TGTGCCATCAGTGAGGCAGCGACAAGGGGGAACACTGAAGCTTTCTTT.

The V call is TRBV24-1, the J call TRBJ2-1; D is unclear. Trimming shortened V by 9 bases and J by 6 bases, and 11 bases separated the two germline ends. Germline V gives CDR1 KGHDR, CDR2 SFDVKD. The CDR3 loop spans 12 amino acids. This CDR3 reads CATGSRRNEQFF. For the CDR3, the DNA is TGTGCCACCGGGTCCCGGCGCAATGAGCAGTTCTTC.

This clonotype was detected a few times. This chain connects TRBV27 to TRBJ2-7; D call uncertain. This CDR3 contains 13 residues. Germline values: CDR1 MNHEY, CDR2 SMNVEV (reference sequence). V was trimmed by 2 bases and J by 3 bases, leaving 8 bases between them. The CDR3 DNA follows: TGTGCCAGCAGTTTAAGTGTTGGCTACGAGCAGTACGTC. Its protein product is CASSLSVGYEQYV.

A few counts support this clonotype. This rearrangement joins TRBV29-1 to TRBJ1-1; D ambiguous. Per the germline V gene, CDR1 is SQVTM and CDR2 is ANQGSEA. This CDR3 is 16 amino acids long. Trimming took off 4 bases at V and 1 base at J, with 19 bases between the two ends. CDR3 nucleotide sequence: TGCAGCGTTGTCAGCCGTGGCAGAGGCCCGAACACTGAAGCTTTCTTT. Translation: CSVVSRGRGPNTEAFF. Full variable domain (remainder filled in from reference TRBV29-1 and TRBJ1-1): SAVISQKPSRDICQRGTSLTIQCQVDSQVTMMFWYRQQPGQSLTLIATANQGSEATYESGFVIDKFPISRPNLTFSTLTVSNMSPEDSSIYLCSVVSRGRGPNTEAFFGQGTRLTVV.